Described below is a single T cell receptor beta chain sequence and its context. Its antigen is undetermined. These data are taken from a study of T cell responses to AZD1222 COVID-19 vaccine. Assay used: immunoSEQ multiplex PCR; TCRdb lists only in-frame clones, some missing. Of 150,000 to 200,000 clones in the sample, 87% were seen once. Study-level points and caveats: White British people made up most donors, females outnumbered males, and clonal diversity was possibly underestimated.

The germline V gene has CDR1 SGHRS and CDR2 YFSETQ. V was pared by 1 base and J by 1 base, with 8 bases between. The CDR3 is 14 amino acids. The receptor was isolated from an adult who received the AZD1222 COVID-19 vaccine. The material sequenced was peripheral blood, taken 28 days after the second AZD1222 dose. The chain links TRBV5-1 to TRBJ2-5; D ambiguous. The CDR3 loop is CASSLLVRQETQYF. CDR3 nucleotide sequence: TGCGCCAGCAGCTTGTTAGTTCGCCAAGAGACCCAGTACTTC.